Sequencing of this T cell receptor beta chain was carried out in a study of beta chain features in type 1 diabetes. Turning to this clone: Its target is not known.

V was pared by 4 bases and J by 1 base, with 10 bases between. Germline loops: CDR1 SEHNR, CDR2 FQNEAQ (reference sequence). The CDR3 spans 14 residues. Sorting that relied on CD45RO/CCR7/CD25/CD127/CD95/CD27 yielded CD4+ naive, central memory, regulatory and stem cell-like memory cells. The whole isolated RNA underwent reverse transcription, so sequencing captured expressed TCRB transcripts. TCRdb keeps only in-frame clones here, not all; method: immunoSEQ multiplex PCR. The sample has fewer than 350,000 clones; around a fifth are singletons. Overall study findings and caveats: Patients with Type 1 diabetes showed moderately but significantly shorter TCRB CDR3s in all four CD4+ subsets. A closer apparent resemblance between naive, central memory and Treg TCRB repertoires was seen in patients than in healthy donors.

The chain is built from TRBV7-9 and TRBJ1-1; the D is unclear. This receptor was identified in a woman aged 18 to 35 in good health. Sequencing was performed on naive CD4+ T cells from blood. The CDR3 loop is CASSSPRGNTEAFF. The CDR3 coding sequence is TGTGCCAGCAGCTCCCCGCGGGGGAACACTGAAGCTTTCTTT. The full variable domain, its missing parts supplied by reference TRBV7-9 and TRBJ1-1, is DTGVSQNPRHKITKRGQNVTFRCDPISEHNRLYWYRQTLGQGPEFLTYFQNEAQLEKSRLLSDRFSAERPKGSFSTLEIQRTEQGDSAMYLCASSSPRGNTEAFFGQGTRLTVV.